A selection of T cell receptor beta chains follows, all from one sample in a study of blood T cell repertoires in COVID-19. Only in-frame clones appear in the TCRdb table, and some are missing; sequencing was by immunoSEQ multiplex PCR. The sample holds about 98,000 clones, approximately 79% seen once. Sequenced: peripheral blood. These receptors came from a man between 65 and 85 years old with active or convalescent COVID-19. CDR3s include the opening cysteine and the closing phenylalanine or tryptophan. The order of the fields is V gene, clone size, CDR3 length, D gene, J gene, CDR3 DNA, CDR3 protein. The D gene is left open where the match is weak. A clone size is listed for some rows: how often the clone was seen (once, few, many), or a class if it is expanded.

v_call: TRBV10-3; clone_size: NA; cdr3_length: 14; d_call: TRBD1; j_call: TRBJ1-1; cdr3_nt: TGTGCCATCACCCGGACAGGGGGGGACACTGAAGCTTTCTTT; cdr3_aa: CAITRTGGDTEAFF
v_call: TRBV5-5; clone_size: few; cdr3_length: 15; d_call: TRBD1; j_call: TRBJ1-4; cdr3_nt: TGTGCCAGCAGCTTGGTCACAGGGGGTGATGAAAAACTGTTTTTT; cdr3_aa: CASSLVTGGDEKLFF
v_call: TRBV5-4; clone_size: NA; cdr3_length: 16; d_call: TRBD2; j_call: TRBJ2-7; cdr3_nt: TGTGCCAGCAGCCCAGGACGGCTAGCGGGGGCATACGAGCAGTACTTC; cdr3_aa: CASSPGRLAGAYEQYF
v_call: TRBV21-1; clone_size: NA; cdr3_length: 11; d_call: NA; j_call: TRBJ1-5; cdr3_nt: TGTGCCAGCAACTCTCTTCAGCCCCAGCATTTT; cdr3_aa: CASNSLQPQHF
v_call: TRBV27; clone_size: NA; cdr3_length: 14; d_call: NA; j_call: TRBJ2-3; cdr3_nt: TGTGCCAGCAGTTGGCAGGGGAGAACAGATACGCAGTATTTT; cdr3_aa: CASSWQGRTDTQYF
v_call: TRBV4-3; clone_size: once; cdr3_length: 15; d_call: NA; j_call: TRBJ1-1; cdr3_nt: TGCGCCAGCAGCCAAGATCACGGAGCAAGAACTGAAGCTTTCTTT; cdr3_aa: CASSQDHGARTEAFF
v_call: TRBV5-5; clone_size: few; cdr3_length: 16; d_call: TRBD1; j_call: TRBJ2-1; cdr3_nt: TGTGCCAGCAGCTTGCAGACAGGGAATGATGGCCATGAGCAGTTCTTC; cdr3_aa: CASSLQTGNDGHEQFF
v_call: TRBV25-1; clone_size: once; cdr3_length: 16; d_call: TRBD2; j_call: TRBJ2-1; cdr3_nt: TGTGCCAGCAGCCCTCCCCGCGGGGGTACCTACAATGAGCAGTTCTTC; cdr3_aa: CASSPPRGGTYNEQFF
v_call: TRBV4-1; clone_size: NA; cdr3_length: 14; d_call: NA; j_call: TRBJ1-6; cdr3_nt: TGCGCCAGCAGCCTAGGACAAGCAAATTCACCCCTCCACTTT; cdr3_aa: CASSLGQANSPLHF
v_call: TRBV4-1; clone_size: few; cdr3_length: 20; d_call: TRBD1; j_call: TRBJ1-4; cdr3_nt: TGCGCCAGCAGCCAGTTCCTCTTTGCGGGACAGGCTACGGTGGGAGAAAAACTGTTTTTT; cdr3_aa: CASSQFLFAGQATVGEKLFF
v_call: TRBV19; clone_size: NA; cdr3_length: 13; d_call: TRBD1; j_call: TRBJ1-3; cdr3_nt: TGTGCCAGTTGGGACAGGGTTGGAAACACCATATATTTT; cdr3_aa: CASWDRVGNTIYF
v_call: TRBV5-1; clone_size: NA; cdr3_length: 17; d_call: NA; j_call: TRBJ2-6; cdr3_nt: TGCGCCAGCAGCTGGACTGGAGTGTCCTCTGGGGCCAACGTCCTGACTTTC; cdr3_aa: CASSWTGVSSGANVLTF
v_call: TRBV14; clone_size: NA; cdr3_length: 11; d_call: NA; j_call: TRBJ2-7; cdr3_nt: TGTGCCAGCAGCGCCTACTACGAGCAGTACTTC; cdr3_aa: CASSAYYEQYF
v_call: TRBV10-3; clone_size: NA; cdr3_length: 15; d_call: TRBD1; j_call: TRBJ1-2; cdr3_nt: TGTGCCATCAGGGACGGAGGGGGCGCATTTGGAGGCTACACCTTC; cdr3_aa: CAIRDGGGAFGGYTF
v_call: TRBV9; clone_size: NA; cdr3_length: 15; d_call: TRBD1; j_call: TRBJ1-2; cdr3_nt: TGTGCCAGCAGCGTAGGGGACAGGAGGCACTATGGCTACACCTTC; cdr3_aa: CASSVGDRRHYGYTF
v_call: TRBV11-3; clone_size: NA; cdr3_length: 15; d_call: NA; j_call: TRBJ1-3; cdr3_nt: TGTGCCAGCAGCCTCCTGTCTAGCTCTGGAAACACCATATATTTT; cdr3_aa: CASSLLSSSGNTIYF
v_call: TRBV20-1; clone_size: NA; cdr3_length: 12; d_call: NA; j_call: TRBJ1-2; cdr3_nt: TGCAGTGCTAGTTATACAGGGAGAGGCTACACCTTC; cdr3_aa: CSASYTGRGYTF
v_call: TRBV2; clone_size: NA; cdr3_length: 13; d_call: NA; j_call: TRBJ2-1; cdr3_nt: TGTGCCAGCAGCGGAAACAGGCACAATGAGCAGTTCTTC; cdr3_aa: CASSGNRHNEQFF
v_call: TRBV7-2; clone_size: NA; cdr3_length: 17; d_call: TRBD2; j_call: TRBJ2-1; cdr3_nt: TGTGCCAGCAGCTTAAGAGTCGCGCGGGGGGGAAACAATGAGCAGTTCTTC; cdr3_aa: CASSLRVARGGNNEQFF
v_call: TRBV28; clone_size: NA; cdr3_length: 12; d_call: NA; j_call: TRBJ1-3; cdr3_nt: TGTGCCAGCAGCCTACAGGGAAACACCATATATTTT; cdr3_aa: CASSLQGNTIYF
v_call: TRBV4-1; clone_size: NA; cdr3_length: 15; d_call: NA; j_call: TRBJ1-1; cdr3_nt: TGCGCCAGCAGCCAAGTTGGAGGGCGCAACACTGAAGCTTTCTTT; cdr3_aa: CASSQVGGRNTEAFF
v_call: TRBV7-9; clone_size: NA; cdr3_length: 15; d_call: NA; j_call: TRBJ2-3; cdr3_nt: TGTGCCAGCAGCTTAGCGGGTAGCCCCACAGATACGCAGTATTTT; cdr3_aa: CASSLAGSPTDTQYF
v_call: TRBV5-1; clone_size: NA; cdr3_length: 16; d_call: NA; j_call: TRBJ1-3; cdr3_nt: TGCGCCAGCAGCTTGTCCGGGATCGGCTCTGGAAACACCATATATTTT; cdr3_aa: CASSLSGIGSGNTIYF
v_call: TRBV5-4; clone_size: NA; cdr3_length: 17; d_call: NA; j_call: TRBJ2-2; cdr3_nt: TGTGCCAGCAGCTTGGCTCCCGGGACTTTCAACACCGGGGAGCTGTTTTTT; cdr3_aa: CASSLAPGTFNTGELFF
v_call: TRBV2; clone_size: NA; cdr3_length: 11; d_call: NA; j_call: TRBJ2-1; cdr3_nt: TGTGCCAGAGAAAGGAGATATGAGCAGTTCTTC; cdr3_aa: CARERRYEQFF
v_call: TRBV10-3; clone_size: NA; cdr3_length: 14; d_call: NA; j_call: TRBJ1-6; cdr3_nt: TGTGCCATCTCCCCCGGGGGCTATAATTCACCCCTCCACTTT; cdr3_aa: CAISPGGYNSPLHF
v_call: TRBV12-3/TRBV12-4; clone_size: NA; cdr3_length: 13; d_call: TRBD1; j_call: TRBJ1-2; cdr3_nt: TGTGCCAGCAGCCGTTCAGGGGGCCGTGGCTACACCTTC; cdr3_aa: CASSRSGGRGYTF
v_call: TRBV6-5; clone_size: NA; cdr3_length: 13; d_call: NA; j_call: TRBJ2-5; cdr3_nt: TGTGCCAGCAGTTTTGATCTCGGGGAGACCCAGTACTTC; cdr3_aa: CASSFDLGETQYF
v_call: TRBV29-1; clone_size: few; cdr3_length: 14; d_call: NA; j_call: TRBJ1-3; cdr3_nt: TGCAGCGTTGAAGATCAACAGCTTGGAAACACCATATATTTT; cdr3_aa: CSVEDQQLGNTIYF
v_call: TRBV28; clone_size: NA; cdr3_length: 11; d_call: NA; j_call: TRBJ1-1; cdr3_nt: TGTGCCAGCAGAAGGGGGACTGAAGCTTTCTTT; cdr3_aa: CASRRGTEAFF
v_call: TRBV18; clone_size: few; cdr3_length: 15; d_call: TRBD1; j_call: TRBJ1-1; cdr3_nt: TGTGCCAGCTCACCAGCCAGGACAGGGAACACTGAAGCTTTCTTT; cdr3_aa: CASSPARTGNTEAFF
v_call: TRBV7-2; clone_size: NA; cdr3_length: 16; d_call: TRBD2; j_call: TRBJ2-5; cdr3_nt: TGTGCCAGCAGCTTAGACCAGCGGGGGGGCCGAGAGACCCAGTACTTC; cdr3_aa: CASSLDQRGGRETQYF
v_call: TRBV7-2; clone_size: few; cdr3_length: 16; d_call: TRBD1; j_call: TRBJ1-5; cdr3_nt: TGTGCCAGCAGCAAACAGGGGGGCTGGGGCAATCAGCCCCAGCATTTT; cdr3_aa: CASSKQGGWGNQPQHF
v_call: TRBV7-9; clone_size: NA; cdr3_length: 11; d_call: NA; j_call: TRBJ1-4; cdr3_nt: TGTGCCAGCAGCTCGGGTGAAAAACTGTTTTTT; cdr3_aa: CASSSGEKLFF
v_call: TRBV4-3; clone_size: NA; cdr3_length: 16; d_call: NA; j_call: TRBJ1-5; cdr3_nt: TGCGCCAGCAGCCCCAATGCAGGGATAAGCAATCAGCCCCAGCATTTT; cdr3_aa: CASSPNAGISNQPQHF
v_call: TRBV5-1; clone_size: once; cdr3_length: 15; d_call: NA; j_call: TRBJ1-1; cdr3_nt: TGCGCCAGCAGCCGGGAGGGAGGGAGTGTCACTGAAGCTTTCTTT; cdr3_aa: CASSREGGSVTEAFF
v_call: TRBV19; clone_size: NA; cdr3_length: 14; d_call: NA; j_call: TRBJ1-4; cdr3_nt: TGTGCCAGTAGTATAGCCCAAAGGGAGGGAAAACTGTTTTTT; cdr3_aa: CASSIAQREGKLFF
v_call: TRBV11-2; clone_size: NA; cdr3_length: 13; d_call: TRBD1; j_call: TRBJ1-5; cdr3_nt: TGTGCCAGCAGCGGGTCGACAGGGATGGCCCAGCATTTT; cdr3_aa: CASSGSTGMAQHF
v_call: TRBV2; clone_size: NA; cdr3_length: 15; d_call: TRBD1; j_call: TRBJ1-5; cdr3_nt: TGTGCCAGCAGACGGGACAGCCCGAGCAATCAGCCCCAGCATTTT; cdr3_aa: CASRRDSPSNQPQHF
v_call: TRBV5-6; clone_size: NA; cdr3_length: 16; d_call: NA; j_call: TRBJ2-4; cdr3_nt: TGTGCCAGCAGCTTGGTAATTGGGGGGGCCAAAAACATTCAGTACTTC; cdr3_aa: CASSLVIGGAKNIQYF
v_call: TRBV15; clone_size: few; cdr3_length: 12; d_call: NA; j_call: TRBJ1-1; cdr3_nt: TGTGCCATTGGCGGAAGGAACACTGAAGCTTTCTTT; cdr3_aa: CAIGGRNTEAFF
v_call: TRBV10-3; clone_size: NA; cdr3_length: 15; d_call: TRBD1; j_call: TRBJ1-5; cdr3_nt: TGTGCCATCAGTGAGGGACAGGGAGGCAATCAGCCCCAGCATTTT; cdr3_aa: CAISEGQGGNQPQHF
v_call: TRBV3-1/TRBV3-2; clone_size: NA; cdr3_length: 15; d_call: TRBD1; j_call: TRBJ2-2; cdr3_nt: TGTGCCAGCAGCGGATACAGGGGGCTAACCGGGGAGCTGTTTTTT; cdr3_aa: CASSGYRGLTGELFF
v_call: TRBV5-1; clone_size: NA; cdr3_length: 15; d_call: TRBD2; j_call: TRBJ2-5; cdr3_nt: TGCGCCAGCAGCCGGACTAGCGGGGCTCGAGAGACCCAGTACTTC; cdr3_aa: CASSRTSGARETQYF
v_call: TRBV27; clone_size: NA; cdr3_length: 13; d_call: NA; j_call: TRBJ1-1; cdr3_nt: TGTGCCAGCAGTTTCGAGGGTAGGACTGAAGCTTTCTTT; cdr3_aa: CASSFEGRTEAFF
v_call: TRBV20-1; clone_size: few; cdr3_length: 11; d_call: TRBD1; j_call: TRBJ1-2; cdr3_nt: TGCAGCCCCCACAGGGGAAATGGCTACACCTTC; cdr3_aa: CSPHRGNGYTF
v_call: TRBV5-1; clone_size: NA; cdr3_length: 15; d_call: TRBD1; j_call: TRBJ1-2; cdr3_nt: TGCGCCAGCAGCCAGACAGGGGGTGCTAACTATGGCTACACCTTC; cdr3_aa: CASSQTGGANYGYTF
v_call: TRBV25-1; clone_size: NA; cdr3_length: 14; d_call: NA; j_call: TRBJ1-3; cdr3_nt: TGTGCCAGCAGTGTCCGTAACTCTGGAAACACCATATATTTT; cdr3_aa: CASSVRNSGNTIYF
v_call: TRBV6-6; clone_size: once; cdr3_length: 16; d_call: TRBD2; j_call: TRBJ2-5; cdr3_nt: TGTGCCAGCAGTTACTCTTACGGGGGGGGCGAAGAGACCCAGTACTTC; cdr3_aa: CASSYSYGGGEETQYF
v_call: TRBV6-5; clone_size: NA; cdr3_length: 14; d_call: TRBD2; j_call: TRBJ2-1; cdr3_nt: TGTGCCACGGGACTAGCGGGGGGGCTCAATGAGCAGTTCTTC; cdr3_aa: CATGLAGGLNEQFF
v_call: TRBV25-1; clone_size: NA; cdr3_length: 13; d_call: TRBD1; j_call: TRBJ1-4; cdr3_nt: TGTGCCAGTAGGGACAGCACTAATGAAAAACTGTTTTTT; cdr3_aa: CASRDSTNEKLFF